This T cell receptor beta chain was identified during a study of beta chain features in type 1 diabetes. The investigators reverse transcribed all of the isolated RNA, so they sequenced expressed TCRB transcripts. The protocol was immunoSEQ multiplex PCR, while the TCRdb copy is restricted to in-frame clones and leaves out a portion. The profile shows around 500,000 clones, 10% to 12% of them singletons. Study results and caveats: The naive, central memory and Treg TCRB repertoires of patients appeared to be more similar to one another than those of healthy donors.

The CDR3 runs 18 residues. The V gene's germline CDR1 is SGHTA and CDR2 FQGNSA. The ends lost 1 base at V and 1 base at J; junction bases unmatched: 10. A remark on this clone: Its antigen is not known.

V usage is TRBV7-2 and J usage is TRBJ2-3, with 8 bases that match TRBD2. This TCR was sampled from a woman aged 18-35 years in good health. Input material: naive CD4+ T cells from blood. The CDR3 here is CASSLVVAGPLGTDTQYF. The DNA for the CDR3 is TGTGCCAGCAGCTTAGTGGTAGCGGGACCTCTCGGCACAGATACGCAGTATTTT.